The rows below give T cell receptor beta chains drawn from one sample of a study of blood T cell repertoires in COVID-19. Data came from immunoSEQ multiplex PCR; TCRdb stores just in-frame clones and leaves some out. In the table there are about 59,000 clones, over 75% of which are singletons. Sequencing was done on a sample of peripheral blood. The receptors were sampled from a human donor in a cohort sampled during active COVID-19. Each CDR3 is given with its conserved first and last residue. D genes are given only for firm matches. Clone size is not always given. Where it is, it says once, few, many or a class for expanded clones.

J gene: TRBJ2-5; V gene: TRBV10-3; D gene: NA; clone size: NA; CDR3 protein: CASQESGTETQYF; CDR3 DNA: TGTGCCAGCCAAGAGTCTGGTACGGAGACCCAGTACTTC
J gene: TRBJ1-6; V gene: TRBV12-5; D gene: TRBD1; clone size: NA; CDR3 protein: CASGYSRQGYNSPLHF; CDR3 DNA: TGTGCTAGTGGTTATTCTCGACAGGGATATAATTCACCCCTCCACTTT
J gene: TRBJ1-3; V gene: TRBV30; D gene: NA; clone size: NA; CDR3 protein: CAWSVGGSGNTIYF; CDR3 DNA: TGTGCCTGGAGTGTCGGCGGCTCTGGAAACACCATATATTTT
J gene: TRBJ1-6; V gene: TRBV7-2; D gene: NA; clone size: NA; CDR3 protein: CASSYDSPINSPLHF; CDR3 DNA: TGTGCCAGCAGCTATGACAGCCCTATTAATTCACCCCTCCACTTT
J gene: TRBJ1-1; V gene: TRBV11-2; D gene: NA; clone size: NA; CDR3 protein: CASSLAWGGNTEAFF; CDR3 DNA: TGTGCCAGCAGCCTAGCCTGGGGGGGGAACACTGAAGCTTTCTTT
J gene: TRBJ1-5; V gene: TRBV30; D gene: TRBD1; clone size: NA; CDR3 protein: CAWSAGQGNQPQHF; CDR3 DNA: TGTGCCTGGAGCGCGGGACAGGGAAATCAGCCCCAGCATTTT
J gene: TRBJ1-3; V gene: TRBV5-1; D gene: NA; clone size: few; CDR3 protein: CASRYSGSMMDTIYF; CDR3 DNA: TGCGCCAGCAGATATTCCGGGTCGATGATGGACACCATATATTTT
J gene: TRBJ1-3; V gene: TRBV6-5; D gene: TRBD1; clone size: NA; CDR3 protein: CASSEQGVGNTIYF; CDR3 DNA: TGTGCCAGCAGCGAGCAGGGGGTCGGAAACACCATATATTTT
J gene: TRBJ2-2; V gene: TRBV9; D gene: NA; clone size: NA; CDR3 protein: CASSVSGMVPGELFF; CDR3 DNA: TGTGCCAGCAGCGTATCCGGTATGGTCCCCGGGGAGCTGTTTTTT
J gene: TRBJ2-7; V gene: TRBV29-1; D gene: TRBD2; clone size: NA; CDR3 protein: CSVGLAGYEQYF; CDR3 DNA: TGCAGCGTTGGGCTAGCGGGGTACGAGCAGTACTTC
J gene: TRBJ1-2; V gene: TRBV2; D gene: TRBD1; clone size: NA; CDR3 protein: CASWRQGDYGYTF; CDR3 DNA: TGTGCCAGTTGGCGACAGGGGGACTATGGCTACACCTTC
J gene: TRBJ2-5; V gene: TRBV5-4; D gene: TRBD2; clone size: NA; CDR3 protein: CASSLQAGGPPETQYF; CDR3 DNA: TGTGCCAGCAGCTTGCAAGCGGGGGGGCCCCCAGAGACCCAGTACTTC
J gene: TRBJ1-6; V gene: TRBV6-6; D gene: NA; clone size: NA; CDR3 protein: CASSFDSINSPLHF; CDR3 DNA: TGTGCCAGCAGTTTCGACAGCATTAATTCACCCCTCCACTTT
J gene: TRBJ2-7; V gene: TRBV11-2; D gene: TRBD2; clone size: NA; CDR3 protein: CASSLTRGVSYEQYF; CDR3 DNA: TGTGCCAGCAGCTTAACGCGGGGGGTCTCCTACGAGCAGTACTTC
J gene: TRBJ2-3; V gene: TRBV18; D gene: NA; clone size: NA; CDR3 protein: CASSPQGTSTDTQYF; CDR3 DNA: TGTGCCAGCTCACCACAGGGGACTAGCACAGATACGCAGTATTTT
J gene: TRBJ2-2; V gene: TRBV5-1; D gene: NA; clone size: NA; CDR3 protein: CASSLVQGNTGELFF; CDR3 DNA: TGCGCCAGCAGCTTGGTGCAGGGGAACACCGGGGAGCTGTTTTTT
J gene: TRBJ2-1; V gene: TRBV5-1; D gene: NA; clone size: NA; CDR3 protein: CASSLDRIYNEQFF; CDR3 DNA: TGCGCCAGCAGCTTGGACAGAATCTACAATGAGCAGTTCTTC
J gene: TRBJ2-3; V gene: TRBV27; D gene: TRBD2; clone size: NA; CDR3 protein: CASSSTLSGGTDTQYF; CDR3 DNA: TGTGCCAGCAGTTCTACCCTTAGCGGGGGCACAGATACGCAGTATTTT
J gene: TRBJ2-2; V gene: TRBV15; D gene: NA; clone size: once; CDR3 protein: CATKGRDTLTGELFF; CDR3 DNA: TGTGCCACCAAAGGCCGGGACACGCTGACCGGGGAGCTGTTTTTT
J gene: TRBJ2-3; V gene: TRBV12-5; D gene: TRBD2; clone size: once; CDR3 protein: CASGFLAGGGTDTQYF; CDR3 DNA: TGTGCTAGTGGTTTCCTAGCGGGGGGCGGCACAGATACGCAGTATTTT
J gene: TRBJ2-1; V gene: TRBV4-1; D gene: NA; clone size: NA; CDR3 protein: CASSQALDNEQFF; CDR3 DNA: TGCGCCAGCAGCCAAGCACTAGACAATGAGCAGTTCTTC
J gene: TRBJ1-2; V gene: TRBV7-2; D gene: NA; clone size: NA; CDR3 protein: CASSLGSGIGLPRGYTF; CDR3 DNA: TGTGCCAGCAGCTTAGGATCCGGGATCGGACTCCCTCGTGGCTACACCTTC
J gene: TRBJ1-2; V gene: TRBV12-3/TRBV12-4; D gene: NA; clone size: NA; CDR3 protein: CASRRARGGGYTF; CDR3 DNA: TGTGCCAGCAGACGTGCCCGGGGGGGTGGCTACACCTTC
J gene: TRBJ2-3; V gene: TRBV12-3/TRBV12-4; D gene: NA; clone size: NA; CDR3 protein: CASSPTTDTQYF; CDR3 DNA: TGTGCCAGCAGTCCTACCACAGATACGCAGTATTTT
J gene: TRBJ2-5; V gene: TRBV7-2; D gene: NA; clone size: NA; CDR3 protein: CASSLARTETQYF; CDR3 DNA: TGTGCCAGCAGCTTAGCGCGTACGGAGACCCAGTACTTC
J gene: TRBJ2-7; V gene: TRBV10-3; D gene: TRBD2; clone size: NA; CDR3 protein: CAISGGPGSSGGAIGSYEQYF; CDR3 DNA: TGTGCCATCAGTGGGGGCCCGGGGTCTAGCGGGGGGGCTATAGGATCCTACGAGCAGTACTTC
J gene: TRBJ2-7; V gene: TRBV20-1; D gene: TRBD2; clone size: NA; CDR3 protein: CSASEASGVNEQYF; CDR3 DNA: TGCAGTGCTAGTGAGGCTAGCGGGGTTAACGAGCAGTACTTC
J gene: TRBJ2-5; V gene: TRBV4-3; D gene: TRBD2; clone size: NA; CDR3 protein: CASSQDWRLAQETQYF; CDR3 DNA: TGCGCCAGCAGCCAAGATTGGAGACTAGCACAAGAGACCCAGTACTTC
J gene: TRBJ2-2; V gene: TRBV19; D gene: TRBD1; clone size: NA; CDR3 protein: CASSTRTGLTGELFF; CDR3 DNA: TGTGCCAGTAGTACTCGGACAGGGCTCACCGGGGAGCTGTTTTTT
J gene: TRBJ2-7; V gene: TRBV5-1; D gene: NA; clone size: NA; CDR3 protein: CASSFDTLSYEQYF; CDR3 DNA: TGCGCCAGCAGCTTCGACACCCTCTCCTACGAGCAGTACTTC
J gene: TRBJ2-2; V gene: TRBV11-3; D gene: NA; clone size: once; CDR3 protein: CASSIGITGELFF; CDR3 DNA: TGTGCCAGCAGCATCGGGATCACCGGGGAGCTGTTTTTT
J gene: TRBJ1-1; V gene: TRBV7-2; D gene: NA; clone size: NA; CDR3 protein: CASSPTGGYTEAFF; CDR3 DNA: TGTGCCAGCAGCCCGACCGGGGGGTACACTGAAGCTTTCTTT
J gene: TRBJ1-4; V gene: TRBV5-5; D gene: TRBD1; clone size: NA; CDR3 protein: CASSLTGGQGEKLFF; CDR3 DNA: TGTGCCAGCAGCTTGACGGGGGGACAGGGCGAAAAACTGTTTTTT
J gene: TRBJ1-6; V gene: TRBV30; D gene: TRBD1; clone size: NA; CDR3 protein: CAWNEGAGSPLHF; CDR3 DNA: TGTGCCTGGAATGAGGGGGCAGGTTCACCCCTCCACTTT
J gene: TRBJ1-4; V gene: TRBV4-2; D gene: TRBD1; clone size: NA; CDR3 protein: CASSQEQGAAGELFF; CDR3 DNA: TGTGCCAGCAGCCAAGAACAGGGGGCGGCAGGGGAACTGTTTTTT
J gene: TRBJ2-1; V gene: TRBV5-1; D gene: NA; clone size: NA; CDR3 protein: CASSGGLENNEQFF; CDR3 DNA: TGCGCCAGCAGCGGGGGACTTGAAAACAATGAGCAGTTCTTC